This T cell receptor (beta chain) is drawn from a study of breast tumors, draining lymph nodes, adjacent tissues. Axillary draining lymph nodes of breast cancer patients supplied the node samples. The germline V gene encodes CDR1 DFQATT and CDR2 SNEGSKA (reference sequence). The CDR3 extends over 12 amino acids. TCRdb reprocessed the multiplex PCR reads via MiXCR and lists one record per CDR3 protein. The sample shows about 230,000 distinct CDR3 sequences, about 30% of them seen only once. Points on this clonotype: Its target is unknown. A much larger clone sits a single nucleotide away, making a read error possible.

Study conclusions and caveats: Findings are consistent with lymph node origin and intratumoral expansion of most tumor T cells.

Input material: axillary lymph node tissue. This sequence was found in a female donor with breast cancer. Some clones in this sample may be carry-over from other donors' samples. J is TRBJ2-7 and V is TRBV20-1; D uncertain. This chain's CDR3 is CSASFISYEQHF. For the CDR3, the DNA is TGCAGTGCTAGTTTCATCTCCTACGAGCAGCACTTC.